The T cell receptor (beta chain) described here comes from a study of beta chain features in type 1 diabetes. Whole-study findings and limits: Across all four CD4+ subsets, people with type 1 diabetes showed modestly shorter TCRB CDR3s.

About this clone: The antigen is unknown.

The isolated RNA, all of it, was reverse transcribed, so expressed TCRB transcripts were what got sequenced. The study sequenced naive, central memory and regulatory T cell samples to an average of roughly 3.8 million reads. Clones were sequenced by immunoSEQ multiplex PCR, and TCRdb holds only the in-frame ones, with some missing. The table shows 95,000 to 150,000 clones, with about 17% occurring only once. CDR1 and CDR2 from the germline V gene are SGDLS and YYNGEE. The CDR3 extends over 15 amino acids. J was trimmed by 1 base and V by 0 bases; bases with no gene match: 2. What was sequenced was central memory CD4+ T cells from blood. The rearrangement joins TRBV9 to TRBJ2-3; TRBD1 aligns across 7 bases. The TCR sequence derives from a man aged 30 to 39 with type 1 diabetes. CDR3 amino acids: CASSVVGQGTDTQYF. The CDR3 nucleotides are TGTGCCAGCAGCGTAGTAGGACAGGGCACAGATACGCAGTATTTT. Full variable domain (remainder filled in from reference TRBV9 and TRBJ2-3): DSGVTQTPKHLITATGQRVTLRCSPRSGDLSVYWYQQSLDQGLQFLIQYYNGEERAKGNILERFSAQQFPDLHSELNLSSLELGDSALYFCASSVVGQGTDTQYFGPGTRLTVL.